This paragraph reports one T cell receptor (beta chain). These data come from a study of radiation and T cells in renal cell carcinoma. Regarding time point: blood 2 weeks post-SBRT. Described treatment: 15 Gy SBRT to primary tumor, nephrectomy 4 weeks later. Deletions cut 3 bases from V and 4 bases from J, with 12 bases between. This CDR3 has 14 amino acids. Per the germline V gene, CDR1 is MNHNS and CDR2 is SASEGT. Generated by immunoSEQ multiplex PCR, the TCRdb table keeps only in-frame clones and is missing some. This sample carries 70,000 to 90,000 clones, 80% to 90% of them seen once, and the ten largest clones take about 22%.

Sequencing used blood, obtained from a patient whose treatment included radiotherapy and nephrectomy. This clonotype originated in a woman aged 45-60 years with renal cell carcinoma. The chain links TRBV6-1 to TRBJ2-5; D gene ambiguous. CDR3 nucleotide sequence: TGTGCCAGCAGTGATGGTACAGAGCGAGAGACCCAGTACTTC. Amino acids: CASSDGTERETQYF.